The 22 T cell receptor beta chains reported below all come from one sample, sequenced in a study of vaccination effects on CD4 cells after COVID-19 (dated by TCRdb to the early 2020s). Their cognate antigens are unknown. In the ViraFEST assay, PBMC were stimulated with viral peptide pools, and TCR sequencing was then used to find antigen-specific CD4+ T cell clonotypes based on their expansion. After less than eleven days of culture, CD4+ T cells were isolated with the EasySep CD4+ T cell isolation kit. Convalescent patients had PCR-confirmed SARS-CoV-2 infection between March and December 2020, before Alpha, Beta and Delta variants emerged in the United States. Library method: the immunoSEQ multiplex PCR assay. Imported from immuneACCESS, the table was reduced by TCRdb to in-frame sequences with V and J called. These copies leave out some clones; in studies compared against another copy, an unresolved V gene accounts for under half, and the cause of the remainder is not known. The sample table contains more than 35,000 clones; only one count was recorded for approximately 72% of them. The ten largest make up around 15% of the sample.

The sample in question was CD4+ T cells from PBMCs cultured with HCoV-NL63 spike peptides, obtained before COVID-19 vaccination. This specimen's cell subset or site label, per the study, means: HCoV-NL63 spike overlapping peptide pool stimulation. The receptors derive from a human donor who had a prior SARS-CoV-2 infection.

V and J are TRBV20-1 and TRBJ2-7; TRBD2 might be the D (6 bases). V was clipped by 3 bases and J by 1 base, with 10 bases between them. The germline V gene has CDR1 DFQATT and CDR2 SNEGSKA (reference sequence). The CDR3 has 13 residues. The CDR3: CSASVGSSYEQYF. DNA for the CDR3: TGCAGTGCTAGTGTCGGGAGTTCCTACGAGCAGTACTTC.

CDR3 loop: CASSLGQGNIQYF. CDR3 in DNA: TGTGCCAGCAGCCTGGGACAGGGGAACATTCAGTACTTC. The chain carries TRBV11-3 and TRBJ2-4, with TRBD1 matching over 10 bases. The CDR3 is 13 residues long. V lost 5 bases and J lost 7; bases outside the gene matches: 2. CDR1 is SGHNT, CDR2 YENEEA, per germline.

The chain couples TRBV6-5 to TRBJ2-2; 7 bases align to TRBD1. V was clipped by 10 bases and J by 2 bases; unmatched bases: 7. CDR1 and CDR2 from the germline V gene are MNHEY and SVGAGI. The CDR3 has 14 amino acids. CDR3 DNA: TGTGCCACCAGGGACAGACTAAACACCGGGGAGCTGTTTTTT. It codes for CATRDRLNTGELFF.

This clone appeared once. The chain carries TRBV7-2 and TRBJ2-1; 10 bases are shared with TRBD2. The CDR3 extends over 15 amino acids. In germline, CDR1 is SGHTA, CDR2 FQGNSA. The ends lost 5 bases at V and 4 bases at J; junction bases unmatched: 5. CDR3 sequence (DNA): TGTGCCAGCAGCCCTAGCGGGAGCTCTTACAATGAGCAGTTCTTC. This gives the protein CASSPSGSSYNEQFF.

Here the CDR3 DNA reads TGTGCCAGCTCACCACAAGGGAAGTACGAGCAGTACTTC. Its protein is CASSPQGKYEQYF. The rearrangement links TRBV18 to TRBJ2-7; D not certain. Trimming cost V 1 base and J 4 bases, with 8 bases left between them. This CDR3 spans 13 amino acids. Germline CDR1 KGHSH, CDR2 LQKENI.

The chain employs TRBV15 and TRBJ2-2, with D perhaps matching TRBD1 (6 bases). The CDR3 covers 14 residues. V lost 3 bases to trimming and J lost 4 bases, with 9 bases between them. Germline V gene data show CDR1 as LNHNV and CDR2 as YYDKDF (reference sequence). Here the CDR3 reads CATSRGAITGELFF. The CDR3 coding sequence is TGTGCCACCAGCAGGGGGGCGATCACCGGGGAGCTGTTTTTT.

The chain has TRBV6-6 and TRBJ2-5; D is perhaps TRBD1 or TRBD2 (6 bases each). Trimming pared 2 bases from V and 5 bases from J, leaving 12 bases between. The length of the CDR3 is 14 residues. The germline V gene encodes CDR1 MNHNY and CDR2 SVGAGI (reference sequence). The CDR3, as DNA: TGTGCCAGCAGTTACATAAGGGGGGATGAGACCCAGTACTTC. It specifies CASSYIRGDETQYF.

The rearrangement uses TRBV19 and TRBJ2-1; D is ambiguous. The CDR3 has 14 residues. Trimming cost V 3 bases and J 0 bases, with 6 bases left between them. CDR1 LNHDA and CDR2 SQIVND come from the germline V gene (reference sequence). The CDR3 region has the DNA TGTGCCAGTAGTATGACAAGCTCCTACAATGAGCAGTTCTTC. This sequence encodes CASSMTSSYNEQFF.

This chain connects TRBV11-2 to TRBJ2-1; the D gene is possibly TRBD1 (5 bases). V lost 0 bases and J 2 bases, leaving 8 bases between the germline ends. Germline loops: CDR1 SGHAT, CDR2 FQNNGV. This CDR3 is built from 15 residues. The CDR3 DNA reads TGTGCCAGCAGCTTAGAACAGGCGGCCTACAATGAGCAGTTCTTC. Translation: CASSLEQAAYNEQFF.

V and J are TRBV5-1 and TRBJ1-3; 7 bases line up with TRBD1. Germline values: CDR1 SGHRS, CDR2 YFSETQ. Trimming at V came to 4 bases and at J to 6 bases, leaving 7 bases not matched to a gene. The length of the CDR3 is 14 residues. The CDR3 DNA is TGCGCCAGCAGCCAGGGGGGCTTTATAAACACCATATATTTT. It yields the protein CASSQGGFINTIYF.

The chain uses TRBV9 and TRBJ2-5, with D possibly called TRBD1 or TRBD2 (5 bases each). With 0 bases removed from V and 9 bases from J, the gap between germline ends came to 9 bases. The germline V gene encodes CDR1 SGDLS and CDR2 YYNGEE. The CDR3 extends over 12 amino acids. The CDR3 DNA follows: TGTGCCAGCAGCGTAGCTCAGGGAGCCCAGTACTTC. It is translated as CASSVAQGAQYF.

V gene TRBV20-1 combines with J gene TRBJ2-7; D perhaps matches TRBD1 (6 bases). The CDR3 consists of 13 residues. The V and J ends lost 3 bases and 4 bases respectively, with 13 bases between them. CDR1 DFQATT and CDR2 SNEGSKA come from the germline V gene (reference sequence). CDR3 amino acids: CSASTWTVYEQYF. The CDR3 DNA reads TGCAGTGCTAGTACTTGGACAGTTTACGAGCAGTACTTC.

This clone was seen only a few times. The chain is built from TRBV14 and TRBJ2-4; possible D gene TRBD1, 6 bases. This CDR3 has 14 residues. Germline lookup yields CDR1 SGHDN and CDR2 FVKESK. V lost 9 bases, J lost 4 bases, and 16 bases lay in between. The CDR3 reads CASADRDTKNIQYF. Here the CDR3 DNA reads TGTGCCAGTGCTGACCGGGACACTAAAAACATTCAGTACTTC.

The rearrangement links TRBV7-2 to TRBJ1-1; D gene uncertain. CDR3 length: 14 amino acids. Germline-derived CDR1 and CDR2 are SGHTA and FQGNSA. Trimming removed 5 bases at V and 5 bases at J, with 15 bases between. CDR3 sequence: CASSPTTYGTEAFF. For the CDR3, the DNA is TGTGCCAGCAGCCCTACCACTTATGGGACTGAAGCTTTCTTT. The complete variable domain, with remaining parts taken from reference TRBV7-2 and TRBJ1-1, reads GAGVSQSPSNKVTEKGKDVELRCDPISGHTALYWYRQSLGQGLEFLIYFQGNSAPDKSGLPSDRFSAERTGGSVSTLTIQRTQQEDSAVYLCASSPTTYGTEAFFGQGTRLTVV.

The CDR3 DNA follows: TGTGCCAGCAGTGAAGACCCTGGACAGGGCTCCTACGAGCAGTACTTC. Translating gives CASSEDPGQGSYEQYF. The rearrangement uses TRBV2 and TRBJ2-7; TRBD1 aligns across 8 bases. The V and J ends lost 1 base and 0 bases, in that order; junction bases with no gene match: 5. Germline V gene lookup returns CDR1 SNHLY and CDR2 FYNNEI. This CDR3 spans 16 amino acids.

V and J are TRBV5-1 and TRBJ1-5; D gene unclear. Deletions cut 0 bases from V and 9 bases from J, with 10 bases between. This CDR3 region has 13 residues. From germline, CDR1 is SGHRS and CDR2 YFSETQ. CDR3 residues: CASSLDPGGPQHF. DNA of the CDR3: TGCGCCAGCAGCTTGGACCCAGGCGGGCCCCAGCATTTT. Full variable domain (outside the CDR3, taken from reference TRBV5-1 and TRBJ1-5): KAGVTQTPRYLIKTRGQQVTLSCSPISGHRSVSWYQQTPGQGLQFLFEYFSETQRNKGNFPGRFSGRQFSNSRSEMNVSTLELGDSALYLCASSLDPGGPQHFGDGTRLSIL.

By share of the sample, this clone is medium-sized. The chain links TRBV6-2 or TRBV6-3 to TRBJ2-1, with TRBD2 matching over 10 bases. This CDR3 has 15 amino acids. With V trimmed by 5 bases and J by 12 bases, 13 bases remained unmatched. Germline V gene lookup returns CDR1 MNHEY and CDR2 SVGEGT. CDR3 sequence (DNA): TGTGCCAGCAGTAAACTAGCGGGAACCCCCCAGGGGCAGTTCTTC. Amino acids: CASSKLAGTPQGQFF.

The chain uses TRBV23-1 and TRBJ2-2, with TRBD1 identical over 7 bases. TRBV23-1 falls under the ORF class, with uncertain function. V trimming: 8 bases; J trimming: 0 bases; junction bases outside the gene matches: 6. CDR3 length: 15 amino acids. CDR3 DNA: TGCGCCAGCGGCCTGGGACAGACGAACACCGGGGAGCTGTTTTTT. Protein: CASGLGQTNTGELFF.

This clone was picked up one time. This chain connects TRBV6-5 to TRBJ1-1, with D hard to call. The germline gives CDR1 MNHEY, CDR2 SVGAGI. V was shortened by 7 bases and J by 4 bases, with 13 bases between the two germline ends. The CDR3 is 13 residues long. CDR3 in DNA: TGTGCCAGCATCCTCAGGTATACCACTGAAGCTTTCTTT. Its translation is CASILRYTTEAFF.

The rearrangement uses TRBV7-3 and TRBJ2-6; no reliable D call. Germline lookup yields CDR1 SGHTA and CDR2 FQGTGA. The CDR3 runs to 15 residues. With 1 base removed from V and 2 bases from J, the gap between germline ends came to 6 bases. The CDR3, as DNA: TGTGCCAGCAGCTTAAACTATGCTGGGGCCAACGTCCTGACTTTC. As protein: CASSLNYAGANVLTF.

The V gene is TRBV7-8, the J gene TRBJ2-5; TRBD2 matches at 10 bases. The CDR3 extends over 17 amino acids. V lost 7 bases to trimming and J lost 4 bases; unmatched junction nucleotides: 15. Per the germline V gene, CDR1 is SGHVS and CDR2 is FQNEAQ. CDR3 DNA sequence: TGTGCCAGCACCAGGGTGGCTAGCGGGAGAGTTGGAGAGACCCAGTACTTC. This codes for CASTRVASGRVGETQYF.

This chain joins TRBV27 and TRBJ1-4; D may be TRBD1 (5 bases). Trimming took off 0 bases at V and 10 bases at J, with 12 bases between the two ends. Per the germline V gene, CDR1 is MNHEY and CDR2 is SMNVEV (reference sequence). The CDR3 has 14 residues. This CDR3 is CASSLSQRGGKLFF. The CDR3 region has the DNA TGTGCCAGCAGTTTATCGCAGAGGGGTGGAAAACTGTTTTTT.